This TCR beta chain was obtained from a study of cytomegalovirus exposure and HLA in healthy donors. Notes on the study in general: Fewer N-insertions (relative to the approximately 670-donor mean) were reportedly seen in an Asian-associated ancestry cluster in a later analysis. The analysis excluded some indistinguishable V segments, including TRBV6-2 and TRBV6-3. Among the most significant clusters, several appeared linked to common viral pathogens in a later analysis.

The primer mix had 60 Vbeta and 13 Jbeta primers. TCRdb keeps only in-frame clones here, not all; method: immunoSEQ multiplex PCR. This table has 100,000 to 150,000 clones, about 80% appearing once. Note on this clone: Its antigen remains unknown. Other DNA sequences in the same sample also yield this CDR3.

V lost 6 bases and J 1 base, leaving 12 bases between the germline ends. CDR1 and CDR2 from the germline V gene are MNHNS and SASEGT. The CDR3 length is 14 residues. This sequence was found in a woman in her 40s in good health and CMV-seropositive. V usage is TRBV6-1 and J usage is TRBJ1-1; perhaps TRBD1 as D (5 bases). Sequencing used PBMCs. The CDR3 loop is CASSFGQRNTEAFF. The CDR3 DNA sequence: TGTGCCAGCAGCTTCGGACAAAGGAACACTGAAGCTTTCTTT.